The clone carrying this T cell receptor (beta chain) was found a few times. Its antigen is undetermined. A template switching step contributed a universal primer site, while unique molecular identifiers were present in the cDNA. TCRdb reprocessed the 5' RACE reads with MiXCR, giving one entry per CDR3 protein. This table has hundreds of thousands of distinct CDR3 sequences, 6% to 8% appearing once. This specimen comes from a study of identical twins. Study-wide findings and caveats: Carriage of fewer insertions was seen in abundant cord blood beta clonotypes, whereas memory repertoires showed none. These conclusions were based on statistical analysis (cross-sectional, not following the same donors).

Germline V gene data show CDR1 as MNHEY and CDR2 as SVGAGI. The CDR3 is 16 residues long. J gave up 4 bases and V 4 bases, and 5 bases lay outside the gene matches. These data were likewise used in another study, on yellow fever vaccine responses in identical twins. This second study notes: On the reported evidence, twins' vaccine T cell responses seemed partly convergent and partly personalized.

This TCR was sampled from a young woman in good health. The chain combines TRBV6-5 with TRBJ2-3, with TRBD2 identical over 13 bases. Sequencing was carried out using CD8+ T cells sorted from blood. CDR3: CASSLSTSGGPDTQYF. The CDR3 bases are TGTGCCAGCAGTTTATCGACTAGCGGGGGGCCAGATACGCAGTATTTT.